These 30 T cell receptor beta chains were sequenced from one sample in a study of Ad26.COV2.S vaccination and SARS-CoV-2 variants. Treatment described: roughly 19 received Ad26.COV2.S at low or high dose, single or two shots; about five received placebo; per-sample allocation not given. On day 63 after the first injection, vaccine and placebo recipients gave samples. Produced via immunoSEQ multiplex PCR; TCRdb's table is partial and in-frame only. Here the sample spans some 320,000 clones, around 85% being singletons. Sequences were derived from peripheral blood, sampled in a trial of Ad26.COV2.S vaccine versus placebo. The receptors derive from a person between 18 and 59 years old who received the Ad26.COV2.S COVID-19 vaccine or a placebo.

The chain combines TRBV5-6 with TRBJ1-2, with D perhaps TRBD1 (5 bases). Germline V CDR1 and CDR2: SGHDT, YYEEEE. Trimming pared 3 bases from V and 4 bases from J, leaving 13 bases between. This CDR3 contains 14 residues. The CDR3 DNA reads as TGTGCCAGCAGCTGGCCCCAGGGTTTCTATGGCTACACCTTC. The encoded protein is CASSWPQGFYGYTF.

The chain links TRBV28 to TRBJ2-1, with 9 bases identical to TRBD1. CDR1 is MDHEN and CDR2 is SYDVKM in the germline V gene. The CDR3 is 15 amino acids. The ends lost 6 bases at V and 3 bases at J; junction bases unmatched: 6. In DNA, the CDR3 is TGTGCCAGCAGCCCGGACAGGGGAGGCTACAATGAGCAGTTCTTC. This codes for CASSPDRGGYNEQFF.

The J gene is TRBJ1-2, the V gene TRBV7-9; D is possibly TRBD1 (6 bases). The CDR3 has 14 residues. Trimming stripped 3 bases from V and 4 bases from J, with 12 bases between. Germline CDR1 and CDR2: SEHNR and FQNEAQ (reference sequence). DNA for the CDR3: TGTGCCAGCAGCTTTTTGTGGGGGCCCTATGGCTACACCTTC. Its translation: CASSFLWGPYGYTF.

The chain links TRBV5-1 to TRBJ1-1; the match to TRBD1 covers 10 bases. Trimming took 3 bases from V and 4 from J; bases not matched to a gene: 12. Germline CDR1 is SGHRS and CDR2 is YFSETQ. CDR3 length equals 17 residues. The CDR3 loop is CASSYALDWTGGTEAFF. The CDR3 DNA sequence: TGCGCCAGCAGCTATGCCCTTGATTGGACAGGGGGCACTGAAGCTTTCTTT.

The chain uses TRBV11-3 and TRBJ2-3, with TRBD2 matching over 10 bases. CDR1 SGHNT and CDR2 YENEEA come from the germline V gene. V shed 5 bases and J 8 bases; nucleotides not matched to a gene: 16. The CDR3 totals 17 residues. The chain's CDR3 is CASSRRSSGGPGGTQYF. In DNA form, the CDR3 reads TGTGCCAGCAGCCGCCGCTCTAGCGGGGGCCCAGGCGGTACGCAGTATTTT. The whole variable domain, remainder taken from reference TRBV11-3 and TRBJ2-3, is EAGVVQSPRYKIIEKKQPVAFWCNPISGHNTLYWYLQNLGQGPELLIRYENEEAVDDSQLPKDRFSAERLKGVDSTLKIQPAELGDSAVYLCASSRRSSGGPGGTQYFGPGTRLTVL.

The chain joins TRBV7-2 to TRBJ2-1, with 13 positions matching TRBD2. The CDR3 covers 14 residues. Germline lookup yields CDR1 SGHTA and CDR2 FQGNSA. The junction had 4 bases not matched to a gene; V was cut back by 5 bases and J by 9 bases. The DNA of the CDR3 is TGTGCCAGCAGCCTGACTAGCGGGGGGTTTGAGCAGTTCTTC. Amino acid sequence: CASSLTSGGFEQFF.

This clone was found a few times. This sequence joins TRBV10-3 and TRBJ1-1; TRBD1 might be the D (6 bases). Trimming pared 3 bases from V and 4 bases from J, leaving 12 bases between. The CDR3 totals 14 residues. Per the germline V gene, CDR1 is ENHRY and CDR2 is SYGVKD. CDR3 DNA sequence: TGTGCCATCAGTGACATTCTGACAGGCACTGAAGCTTTCTTT. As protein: CAISDILTGTEAFF.

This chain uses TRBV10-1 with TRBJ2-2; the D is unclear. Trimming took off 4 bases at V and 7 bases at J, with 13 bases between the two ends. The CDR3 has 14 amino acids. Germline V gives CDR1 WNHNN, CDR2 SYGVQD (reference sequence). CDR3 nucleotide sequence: TGCGCCAGCAGTGTTGAGGTCCCGAACGGGGAGCTGTTTTTT. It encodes CASSVEVPNGELFF.

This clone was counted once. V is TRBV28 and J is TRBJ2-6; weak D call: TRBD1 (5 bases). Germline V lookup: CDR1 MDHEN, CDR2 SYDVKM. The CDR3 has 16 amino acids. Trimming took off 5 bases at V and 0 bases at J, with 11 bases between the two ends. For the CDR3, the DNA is TGTGCCAGCAGTCTCCGACAGTTCTCTGGGGCCAACGTCCTGACTTTC. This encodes CASSLRQFSGANVLTF.

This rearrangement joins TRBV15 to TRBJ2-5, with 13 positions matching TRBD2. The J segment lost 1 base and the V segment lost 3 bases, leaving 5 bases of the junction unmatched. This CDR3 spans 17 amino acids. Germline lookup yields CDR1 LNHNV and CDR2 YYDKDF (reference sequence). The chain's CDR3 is CATSSSTSGGPQETQYF. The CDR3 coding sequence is TGTGCCACCAGCAGCTCGACTAGCGGGGGGCCCCAAGAGACCCAGTACTTC. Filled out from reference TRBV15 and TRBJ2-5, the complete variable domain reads DAMVIQNPRYQVTQFGKPVTLSCSQTLNHNVMYWYQQKSSQAPKLLFHYYDKDFNNEADTPDNFQSRRPNTSFCFLDIRSPGLGDTAMYLCATSSSTSGGPQETQYFGPGTRLLVL.

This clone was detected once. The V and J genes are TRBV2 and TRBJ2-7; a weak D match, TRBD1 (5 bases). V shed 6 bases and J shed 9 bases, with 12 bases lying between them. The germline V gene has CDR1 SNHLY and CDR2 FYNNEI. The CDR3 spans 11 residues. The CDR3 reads CASREQAAQYF. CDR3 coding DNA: TGTGCCAGCAGGGAACAGGCTGCGCAGTACTTC. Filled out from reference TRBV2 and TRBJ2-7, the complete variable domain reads EPEVTQTPSHQVTQMGQEVILRCVPISNHLYFYWYRQILGQKVEFLVSFYNNEISEKSEIFDDQFSVERPDGSNFTLKIRSTKLEDSAMYFCASREQAAQYFGPGTRLTVT.

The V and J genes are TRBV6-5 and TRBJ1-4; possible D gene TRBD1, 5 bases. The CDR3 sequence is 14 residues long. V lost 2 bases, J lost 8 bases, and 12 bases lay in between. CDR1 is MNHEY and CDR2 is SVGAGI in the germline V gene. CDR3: CASSYGVSGEKLFF. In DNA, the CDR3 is TGTGCCAGCAGTTACGGGGTTTCAGGGGAAAAACTGTTTTTT.

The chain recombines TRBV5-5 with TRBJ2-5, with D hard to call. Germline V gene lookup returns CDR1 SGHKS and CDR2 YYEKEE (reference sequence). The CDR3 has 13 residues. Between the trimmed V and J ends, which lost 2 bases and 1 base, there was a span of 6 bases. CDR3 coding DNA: TGTGCCAGCAGCTTAGGCCTCCAAGAGACCCAGTACTTC. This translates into CASSLGLQETQYF.

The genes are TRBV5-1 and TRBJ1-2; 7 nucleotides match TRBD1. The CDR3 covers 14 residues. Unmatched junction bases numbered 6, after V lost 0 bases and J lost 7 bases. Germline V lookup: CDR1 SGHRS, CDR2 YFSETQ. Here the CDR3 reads CASSLEGDRFGYTF. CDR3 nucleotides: TGCGCCAGCAGCTTGGAGGGGGACAGATTTGGCTACACCTTC.

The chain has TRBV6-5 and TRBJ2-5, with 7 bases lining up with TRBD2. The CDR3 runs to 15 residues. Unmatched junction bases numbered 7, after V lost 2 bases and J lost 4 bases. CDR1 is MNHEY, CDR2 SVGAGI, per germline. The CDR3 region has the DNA TGTGCCAGCAGTTACCTCGGGGGGAGGAGAGAGACCCAGTACTTC. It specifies CASSYLGGRRETQYF.

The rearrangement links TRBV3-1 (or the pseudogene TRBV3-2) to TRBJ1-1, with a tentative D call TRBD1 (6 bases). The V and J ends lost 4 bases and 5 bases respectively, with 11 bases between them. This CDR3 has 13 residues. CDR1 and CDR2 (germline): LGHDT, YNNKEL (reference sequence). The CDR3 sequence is CASSPRGRTEAFF. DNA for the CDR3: TGTGCCAGCAGCCCGCGGGGGCGTACTGAAGCTTTCTTT.

DNA for the CDR3: TGTGCCAGTAGTATAGCGGGGGGGCAAAACATTCAGTACTTC. This translates into CASSIAGGQNIQYF. The chain recombines TRBV19 with TRBJ2-4; 8 bases align to TRBD2. The CDR3 totals 14 residues. Per germline, CDR1 LNHDA and CDR2 SQIVND (reference sequence). V dropped 1 base and J dropped 5; count of bases not matched to a gene: 1.

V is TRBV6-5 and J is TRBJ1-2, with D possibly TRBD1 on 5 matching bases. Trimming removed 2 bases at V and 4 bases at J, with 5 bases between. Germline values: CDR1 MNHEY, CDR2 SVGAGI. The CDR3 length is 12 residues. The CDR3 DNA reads TGTGCCAGCAGTTACGACAGCTATGGCTACACCTTC. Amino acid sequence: CASSYDSYGYTF.

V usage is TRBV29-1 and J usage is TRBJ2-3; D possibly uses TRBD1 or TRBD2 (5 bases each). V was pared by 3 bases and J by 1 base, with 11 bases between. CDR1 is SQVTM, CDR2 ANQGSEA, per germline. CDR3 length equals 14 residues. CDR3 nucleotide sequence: TGCAGCGTTGACAGGGACGGCCGCACAGATACGCAGTATTTT. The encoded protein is CSVDRDGRTDTQYF.

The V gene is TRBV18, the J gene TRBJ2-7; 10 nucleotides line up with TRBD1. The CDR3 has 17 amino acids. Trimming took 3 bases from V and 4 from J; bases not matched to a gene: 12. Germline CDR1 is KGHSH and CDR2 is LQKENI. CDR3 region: CASSPIIPGQGNYEQYF. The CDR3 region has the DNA TGTGCCAGCTCACCTATAATACCGGGACAGGGGAATTACGAGCAGTACTTC.

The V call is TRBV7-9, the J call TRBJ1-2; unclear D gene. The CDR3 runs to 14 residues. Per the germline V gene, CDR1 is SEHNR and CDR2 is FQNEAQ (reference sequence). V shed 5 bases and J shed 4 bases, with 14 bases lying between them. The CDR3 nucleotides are TGTGCCAGCAGCCACAATCAGGCCCTCTATGGCTACACCTTC. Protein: CASSHNQALYGYTF.

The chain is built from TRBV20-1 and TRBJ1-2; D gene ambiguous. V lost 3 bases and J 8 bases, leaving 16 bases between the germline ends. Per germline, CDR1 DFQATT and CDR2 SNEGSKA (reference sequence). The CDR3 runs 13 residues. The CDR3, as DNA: TGCAGTGCTAGTCCAAGACCCCCCGAAGGCTACACCTTC. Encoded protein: CSASPRPPEGYTF.

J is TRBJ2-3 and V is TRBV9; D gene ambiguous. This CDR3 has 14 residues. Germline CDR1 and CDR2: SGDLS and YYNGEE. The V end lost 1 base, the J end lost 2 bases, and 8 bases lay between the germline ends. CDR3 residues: CASSVQTATDTQYF. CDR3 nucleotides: TGTGCCAGCAGCGTACAGACGGCCACAGATACGCAGTATTTT.

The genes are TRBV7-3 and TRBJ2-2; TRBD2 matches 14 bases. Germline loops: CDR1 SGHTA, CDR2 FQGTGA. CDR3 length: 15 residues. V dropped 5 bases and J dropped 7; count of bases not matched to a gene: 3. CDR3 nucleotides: TGTGCCAGCAGCGTGGGACTAGCGGGGGTCGGGGAGCTGTTTTTT. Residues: CASSVGLAGVGELFF.

CDR3 sequence reads: CASSPPDRAYGYTF. The CDR3, as DNA: TGTGCCAGCAGCCCCCCCGACAGGGCCTATGGCTACACCTTC. V is TRBV9 and J is TRBJ1-2; 7 bases are a match to TRBD1. Germline V CDR1 and CDR2: SGDLS, YYNGEE. CDR3 length: 14 amino acids. After removal of 4 bases from V and 4 bases from J, the junction contained 7 bases not matched to a gene.

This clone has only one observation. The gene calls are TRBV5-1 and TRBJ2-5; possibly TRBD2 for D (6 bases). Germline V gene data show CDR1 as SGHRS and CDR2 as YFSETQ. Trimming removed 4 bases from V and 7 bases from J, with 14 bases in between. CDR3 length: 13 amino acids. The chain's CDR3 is CASSARLVGTQYF. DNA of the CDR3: TGCGCCAGCAGCGCACGACTAGTCGGGACCCAGTACTTC.

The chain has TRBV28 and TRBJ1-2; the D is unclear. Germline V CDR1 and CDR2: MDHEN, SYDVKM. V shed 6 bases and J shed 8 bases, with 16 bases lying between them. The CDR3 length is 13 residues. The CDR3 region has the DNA TGTGCCAGCAGGCCATCGCTGAAGATAGGCTACACCTTC. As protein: CASRPSLKIGYTF.

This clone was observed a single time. DNA for the CDR3: TGCGCCAGCAGCTTGTACCCAGGGGTAGGGGAGACCCAGTACTTC. Translation gives CASSLYPGVGETQYF. V and J are TRBV5-1 and TRBJ2-5; the D gene is possibly TRBD1 (6 bases). With 1 base removed from V and 5 bases from J, the gap between germline ends came to 15 bases. The CDR3 extends over 15 amino acids. CDR1 is SGHRS and CDR2 is YFSETQ in the germline V gene.

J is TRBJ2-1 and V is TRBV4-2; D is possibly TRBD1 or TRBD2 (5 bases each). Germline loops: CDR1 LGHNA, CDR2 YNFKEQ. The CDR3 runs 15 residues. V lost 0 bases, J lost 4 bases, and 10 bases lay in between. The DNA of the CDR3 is TGTGCCAGCAGCCAAGATAGGGACGTTTACAATGAGCAGTTCTTC. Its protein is CASSQDRDVYNEQFF.

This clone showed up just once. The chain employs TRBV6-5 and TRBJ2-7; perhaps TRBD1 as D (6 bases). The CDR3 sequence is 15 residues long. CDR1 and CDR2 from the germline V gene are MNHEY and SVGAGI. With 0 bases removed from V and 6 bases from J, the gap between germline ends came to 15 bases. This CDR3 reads CASSYSARQVFEQYF. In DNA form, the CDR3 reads TGTGCCAGCAGTTACTCGGCCAGACAGGTTTTCGAGCAGTACTTC.